This TCR beta chain comes out of a study of OX40 agonist ivuxolimab in advanced cancers. In the study overall: While on treatment, patients had intravenous ivuxolimab at 0.01 to 10 mg/kg every 2 weeks.

The repertoire was sequenced with immunoSEQ multiplex PCR; TCRdb's copy has only in-frame clones and lacks some. The data contain around 81,000 clones, about 88% of them singletons. Notes on this clone: Antigen unknown.

There are 14 residues in the CDR3. V was pared by 3 bases and J by 1 base, with 10 bases between. The germline CDR1 and CDR2 sequences are SGHRS and YFSETQ. Study-level results: No antigen was identified for the clonally expanded peripheral T cells.

The clonotype was recovered from an adult with an advanced solid tumor such as melanoma, head and neck, liver or kidney cancer. The sample was CD4+ or CD8+ T cells sorted from blood, taken in a trial of the OX40 agonist ivuxolimab. V usage is TRBV5-1 and J usage is TRBJ2-5; D might be TRBD1 (6 bases). DNA for the CDR3: TGCGCCAGCAGCTCAGGGACAATCCAAGAGACCCAGTACTTC. This translates into CASSSGTIQETQYF.